Presented here are 4 T cell receptor beta chains from one specimen sequenced in a study of T cells after yellow fever vaccination. From the 5' RACE reads, TCRdb called clonotypes with MiXCR, one entry per CDR3 protein. Of approximately 150,000 distinct CDR3 sequences listed, 9.3% are singletons. Material: CD8+ T cells sorted from PBMCs, obtained 45 days after the yellow fever booster vaccination. The receptors derive from a man aged 18 to 35 who received the YFV17D yellow fever vaccine.

This clonotype was recorded at least ten times. The rearrangement uses TRBV5-6 and TRBJ2-7; the D is unclear. V dropped 4 bases and J dropped 0 bases, with 8 bases sitting between them. Germline CDR1 is SGHDT and CDR2 is YYEEEE. The CDR3 consists of 13 residues. CDR3 coding DNA: TGTGCCAGCAGCGGGGTAGACTCCTACGAGCAGTACGTC. Translating it yields CASSGVDSYEQYV.

In this sample, this clonotype turned up a few times. V is TRBV3-1 and J is TRBJ2-5; D tentatively reads TRBD1 or TRBD2 (5 bases each). V was pared by 7 bases and J by 1 base, with 13 bases between. The CDR3 runs 14 residues. CDR1 LGHDT and CDR2 YNNKEL come from the germline V gene (reference sequence). For the CDR3, the DNA is TGTGCCAGCACACTTGAGGGGTCCCAAGAGACCCAGTACTTC. Translated, it gives CASTLEGSQETQYF.

This CDR3 is CAWSVGGSTDTQYF. As DNA, the CDR3 is TGTGCCTGGAGTGTGGGCGGGAGCACAGATACGCAGTATTTT. The chain employs TRBV30 and TRBJ2-3; D might be TRBD2 (5 bases). Germline loops: CDR1 GTSNPN, CDR2 SVGIG (reference sequence). The CDR3 has 14 amino acids. With 0 bases removed from V and 0 bases from J, the gap between germline ends came to 7 bases.

This clonotype was observed a few times. CDR3 protein: CASSYRGGVGATEAFF. The CDR3 nucleotides read TGTGCCAGCAGTTACCGGGGGGGGGTAGGTGCTACTGAAGCTTTCTTT. The chain is built from TRBV6-5 and TRBJ1-1; D may be TRBD1 (5 bases). Germline assignment: CDR1 MNHEY and CDR2 SVGAGI. The V gene lost 2 bases and the J gene lost 5 bases, with 18 bases spanning the gap. The CDR3 contains 16 residues.